The present T cell receptor beta chain was sequenced within a study of T cells after posttransplantation cyclophosphamide. Broader study findings: Recipient CMV seropositivity and CMV reactivation strongly tracked TRB clonality. Later blood repertoires were often dominated by clones from the donor CD8+ memory compartment.

This CDR3 has 16 amino acids. Germline CDR1 reads KGHSH; CDR2 reads LQKENI. Deletions cut 6 bases from V and 0 bases from J, with 17 bases between. In regard to this clone: Its antigen remains unknown.

This table comes from immunoSEQ multiplex PCR, and its TCRdb copy is limited to in-frame clones, with some not included. The sample contains just over 65,000 clones, 93% of which appear only once. The chain has TRBV18 and TRBJ1-1; weak D call: TRBD1 (6 bases). The receptor's source is a woman aged 25-40 years in good health and a related stem cell transplant donor. The source material was PBMCs. The CDR3 loop reads CASSPGQSILNTEAFF. The CDR3 DNA reads TGTGCCAGCTCCCCTGGACAGAGCATCCTGAACACTGAAGCTTTCTTT.